The 5 T cell receptor beta chains given below trace back to one sample, sequenced in a study of early T cells in non-severe SARS-CoV-2 infection. TCRdb re-analysed the 5' RACE reads in MiXCR, keeping a single row per CDR3 protein. The top ten hold 12% of the sample, which has approximately 80,000 distinct CDR3 sequences, about 11% seen once. The sample consisted of whole blood, taken at baseline. These receptors were obtained from an adult who was a healthcare worker with PCR-confirmed SARS-CoV-2 infection or an uninfected control (not recorded which).

There are many counts of this clonotype. V usage is TRBV11-2 and J usage is TRBJ1-3; possible D gene TRBD1, 6 bases. The V gene's germline CDR1 is SGHAT and CDR2 FQNNGV. V lost 2 bases and J 0 bases, leaving 8 bases between the germline ends. This CDR3 region has 15 residues. The CDR3 here is CASSLRTASGNTIYF. The CDR3 DNA reads TGTGCCAGCAGCTTAAGGACAGCCTCTGGAAACACCATATATTTT.

The chain links TRBV6-6 to TRBJ1-1; 10 bases are shared with TRBD1. The CDR3 contains 15 residues. Trimming cost V 6 bases and J 4 bases; bases outside gene matches: 8. The germline V gene encodes CDR1 MNHNY and CDR2 SVGAGI (reference sequence). As DNA, the CDR3 is TGTGCCAGCAGACCACGCGGGACAGGGGCCACTGAAGCTTTCTTT. Its protein is CASRPRGTGATEAFF.

This clonotype has ten or more counts. The V call is TRBV7-2, the J call TRBJ1-2, with D uncertain. The germline V gene has CDR1 SGHTA and CDR2 FQGNSA. The CDR3 consists of 11 residues. V lost 4 bases and J 4 bases, leaving 4 bases between the germline ends. In DNA form, the CDR3 reads TGTGCCAGCAGCTACGGCTATGGCTACACCTTC. It specifies CASSYGYGYTF. Full variable domain (rest looked up from reference TRBV7-2 and TRBJ1-2): GAGVSQSPSNKVTEKGKDVELRCDPISGHTALYWYRQSLGQGLEFLIYFQGNSAPDKSGLPSDRFSAERTGGSVSTLTIQRTQQEDSAVYLCASSYGYGYTFGSGTRLTVV.

The rearrangement links TRBV6-6 to TRBJ1-1, with a tentative D call TRBD1 (5 bases). Trimming took 4 bases from V and 13 from J, leaving 25 bases between them. CDR3 length: 15 residues. Germline V gives CDR1 MNHNY, CDR2 SVGAGI (reference sequence). The CDR3 DNA reads TGTGCCAGCAGTTCTCGCCCGACAGACCCCGTGGGAGTTTTCTTT. This translates into CASSSRPTDPVGVFF.

This chain uses TRBV7-3 with TRBJ1-1; TRBD1 might be the D (5 bases). The length of the CDR3 is 14 residues. Trimming left V 3 bases short and J 4 bases short, with 12 bases between. Germline assignment: CDR1 SGHTA and CDR2 FQGTGA. CDR3 DNA: TGTGCCAGCAGCTTGGCAGGGATGGGCACTGAAGCTTTCTTT. Translated, it gives CASSLAGMGTEAFF.